The rows below give T cell receptor beta chains drawn from one sample of a study of T cell repertoires in cytomegalovirus infection. These receptors have no identified antigens. MiXCR was run by TCRdb on the reads, yielding one entry per CDR3 protein. The repertoire holds approximately 590,000 distinct CDR3 sequences, roughly 42% seen once, with about half in the top ten. Sequencing was performed on cultured PBMCs, taken from culture after CMV antigen stimulation. The receptors shown here come from a human donor in good health (CMV status not recorded). Some clones in this sample may be carry-over from other donors' samples. Both conserved end residues are part of each CDR3. Each record gives: V gene, D gene, J gene, clone size, CDR3 DNA, CDR3 protein. A D gene is named only where the DNA matches it firmly. Not all rows give a size; the values are once, few, many and, for expanded clones, a class.

v_gene: TRBV19
d_gene: .
j_gene: TRBJ2-3
abundance: few
CDR3nt: TGTGCCAGTAGAACCAGGGGATCCTACACAGATACGCAGTATTTT
CDR3aa: CASRTRGSYTDTQYF

v_gene: TRBV6-1
d_gene: TRBD1
j_gene: TRBJ2-1
abundance: few
CDR3nt: TGTGCCAGCAGAAAGACCCCGGGGACAGGGGATCATGAGCAGTTCTTC
CDR3aa: CASRKTPGTGDHEQFF

v_gene: TRBV27
d_gene: TRBD1
j_gene: TRBJ1-1
abundance: .
CDR3nt: TGTGCCAGCCGCGTATTAGACAGGGGTGATGATGAAGCTTTCTTT
CDR3aa: CASRVLDRGDDEAFF

v_gene: TRBV7-9
d_gene: TRBD1
j_gene: TRBJ2-7
abundance: .
CDR3nt: TGTGCCAGCAGCTTAGCCGGACAGGGTAGTAACGAGCAGTACTTC
CDR3aa: CASSLAGQGSNEQYF

v_gene: TRBV12-3/TRBV12-4
d_gene: .
j_gene: TRBJ1-2
abundance: .
CDR3nt: TGTGCCAGCAGCACTTTAATAGACTATGGCTACACCTTC
CDR3aa: CASSTLIDYGYTF

v_gene: TRBV12-3/TRBV12-4
d_gene: .
j_gene: TRBJ1-1
abundance: few
CDR3nt: TGTGCCAGCAGTCCCTCGTGGACTGAAGCTTTCTTT
CDR3aa: CASSPSWTEAFF

v_gene: TRBV29-1
d_gene: .
j_gene: TRBJ2-2
abundance: .
CDR3nt: TGCAGCGGCGCGACAGGATACACCGGGGAGCTGTTTTTT
CDR3aa: CSGATGYTGELFF

v_gene: TRBV28
d_gene: TRBD2
j_gene: TRBJ2-6
abundance: few
CDR3nt: TGTGCCAGCACCCCCGCGGGGGGCGCTGGGGCCAACGTCCTGACTTTC
CDR3aa: CASTPAGGAGANVLTF

v_gene: TRBV7-6
d_gene: .
j_gene: TRBJ2-2
abundance: few
CDR3nt: TGTGCCAGCAACTCTCCTGGGTGGTCTCCGAACACCGGGGAGCTGTTTTTT
CDR3aa: CASNSPGWSPNTGELFF

v_gene: TRBV12-3/TRBV12-4
d_gene: .
j_gene: TRBJ2-5
abundance: .
CDR3nt: TGTGCCAGCAGTTTACGGGCAGACCAAGAGACCCAGTACTTC
CDR3aa: CASSLRADQETQYF

v_gene: TRBV7-2
d_gene: .
j_gene: TRBJ1-4
abundance: few
CDR3nt: TGTGCCAGCAGCTTTGAGTTAGGCCAAGGGGATGAAAAACTGTTTTTT
CDR3aa: CASSFELGQGDEKLFF

v_gene: TRBV6-2/TRBV6-3
d_gene: .
j_gene: TRBJ2-1
abundance: .
CDR3nt: TGTGCCAGCAGTCGACAGAATTACAATGAGCAGTTCTTC
CDR3aa: CASSRQNYNEQFF

v_gene: TRBV7-2
d_gene: TRBD2
j_gene: TRBJ2-1
abundance: .
CDR3nt: TGTGCCAGCAGCTTCCGCGTAGCGGGAGGGCCCTCTGGTGGGCAGTTCTTC
CDR3aa: CASSFRVAGGPSGGQFF

v_gene: TRBV11-2
d_gene: TRBD2
j_gene: TRBJ2-5
abundance: few
CDR3nt: TGTGCCAGCAGCTTAAGGATTAGCGGGAGCCCTGGAGAGACCCAGTACTTC
CDR3aa: CASSLRISGSPGETQYF

v_gene: TRBV7-4
d_gene: .
j_gene: TRBJ1-2
abundance: .
CDR3nt: TGTGCCAGCAGCTTGGAAGGCGGCTACACCTTC
CDR3aa: CASSLEGGYTF

v_gene: TRBV19
d_gene: TRBD2
j_gene: TRBJ2-3
abundance: .
CDR3nt: TGTGCCAGTAGTATAGTGGCGGGGGGGCCTCACGATACGCAGTATTTT
CDR3aa: CASSIVAGGPHDTQYF

v_gene: TRBV12-3/TRBV12-4
d_gene: .
j_gene: TRBJ1-2
abundance: few
CDR3nt: TGTGCCAGCAGTTTCGGAACCTACTATGGCTACACCTTC
CDR3aa: CASSFGTYYGYTF

v_gene: TRBV6-2/TRBV6-3
d_gene: TRBD2
j_gene: TRBJ2-4
abundance: few
CDR3nt: TGTGCCAGCAGTTCATTAGCGGGAGCGAGTGTGGCCAAAAACATTCAGTACTTC
CDR3aa: CASSSLAGASVAKNIQYF

v_gene: TRBV12-3/TRBV12-4
d_gene: .
j_gene: TRBJ2-1
abundance: .
CDR3nt: TGTGCCAGCAGCCCTGAGGTAGCGCTCTCGGGGGAGCAGTTCTTC
CDR3aa: CASSPEVALSGEQFF

v_gene: TRBV29-1
d_gene: TRBD1
j_gene: TRBJ1-1
abundance: .
CDR3nt: TGCAGCGTTGAAACAGGGGGGAACACTGAAGCTTTCTTT
CDR3aa: CSVETGGNTEAFF

v_gene: TRBV6-5
d_gene: .
j_gene: TRBJ2-1
abundance: few
CDR3nt: TGTGCCAGTAAGCGGAACAATGAGCAGTTCTTC
CDR3aa: CASKRNNEQFF

v_gene: TRBV7-2
d_gene: TRBD1
j_gene: TRBJ1-4
abundance: .
CDR3nt: TGTGCCAGCAGCCTACAGGGGTACGAAAAACTGTTTTTT
CDR3aa: CASSLQGYEKLFF

v_gene: TRBV12-3/TRBV12-4
d_gene: TRBD1
j_gene: TRBJ1-1
abundance: .
CDR3nt: TGTGCCAGCAGCTACCCGGGCGACAGGGGGGACGCTTTCTTT
CDR3aa: CASSYPGDRGDAFF

v_gene: TRBV4-3
d_gene: .
j_gene: TRBJ2-2
abundance: .
CDR3nt: TGCGCCAGCAGCCAAGATCTTCACTACGGGGAGCTGTTTTTT
CDR3aa: CASSQDLHYGELFF

v_gene: TRBV10-3
d_gene: TRBD2
j_gene: TRBJ2-5
abundance: .
CDR3nt: TGTGCCATCAGTGAGCTAGCGGGGGGTGAGACCCAGTACTTC
CDR3aa: CAISELAGGETQYF

v_gene: TRBV6-6
d_gene: .
j_gene: TRBJ1-4
abundance: .
CDR3nt: TGTGCCAGCAGTTACACCAACAGAGCAACTAATGAAAAACTGTTTTTT
CDR3aa: CASSYTNRATNEKLFF

v_gene: TRBV19
d_gene: .
j_gene: TRBJ2-7
abundance: few
CDR3nt: TGTGCCAGTAGTATGGCCACAACCTACGAGCAGTACTTC
CDR3aa: CASSMATTYEQYF

v_gene: TRBV7-2
d_gene: .
j_gene: TRBJ2-1
abundance: few
CDR3nt: TGTGCCAGCAGCTTAGATTGGAATGAGCAGTTCTTC
CDR3aa: CASSLDWNEQFF

v_gene: TRBV5-4
d_gene: TRBD2
j_gene: TRBJ2-7
abundance: .
CDR3nt: TGTGCCACTGCCCCGGGAGGATTCAGGAGCTCCTACGAGCAGTACTTC
CDR3aa: CATAPGGFRSSYEQYF

v_gene: TRBV6-2/TRBV6-3
d_gene: TRBD1
j_gene: TRBJ1-1
abundance: few
CDR3nt: TGTGCCAGCAGTTTCCCTCCAGGGGGCCGGACTGAAGCTTTCTTT
CDR3aa: CASSFPPGGRTEAFF

v_gene: TRBV10-3
d_gene: .
j_gene: TRBJ2-3
abundance: once
CDR3nt: TGTGCCATCAGTGGCCCCACAGGGCAGGGGGGAGATACGCAGTATTTT
CDR3aa: CAISGPTGQGGDTQYF

v_gene: TRBV27
d_gene: .
j_gene: TRBJ2-1
abundance: few
CDR3nt: TGTGCCATCTCTAGGGGGTGGGGGTACAATGAGCAGTTCTTC
CDR3aa: CAISRGWGYNEQFF

v_gene: TRBV5-1
d_gene: TRBD2
j_gene: TRBJ2-7
abundance: few
CDR3nt: TGCGCCAGCAGCTCCGGACTAGCGGGAGAATGGAGCGAGCAGTACTTC
CDR3aa: CASSSGLAGEWSEQYF

v_gene: TRBV6-2/TRBV6-3
d_gene: .
j_gene: TRBJ2-7
abundance: .
CDR3nt: TGTGCCAGCAGGTCGGCGGCCGAGCAGTACTTC
CDR3aa: CASRSAAEQYF

v_gene: TRBV12-3/TRBV12-4
d_gene: .
j_gene: TRBJ2-6
abundance: .
CDR3nt: TGTGCCAGCAGTTTCCCCACGAGGGCTCCGGGCAACGTCCTGACTTTC
CDR3aa: CASSFPTRAPGNVLTF

v_gene: TRBV7-2
d_gene: .
j_gene: TRBJ1-5
abundance: many
CDR3nt: TGTGCCAGCAGCCCGCCCTGGAGGGGAGGGACGGGGCAGCCCCAGCATTTT
CDR3aa: CASSPPWRGGTGQPQHF

v_gene: TRBV2
d_gene: TRBD2
j_gene: TRBJ2-1
abundance: .
CDR3nt: TGTGCCAGCAGTTATGATAGCGGGGGGGCGGGGAATGAGCAGTTCTTC
CDR3aa: CASSYDSGGAGNEQFF

v_gene: TRBV10-3
d_gene: TRBD2
j_gene: TRBJ2-5
abundance: .
CDR3nt: TGTGCCATCAGTGAGGGACTAGCGGGGGACAATGGGGAGACCCAGTACTTC
CDR3aa: CAISEGLAGDNGETQYF

v_gene: TRBV12-3/TRBV12-4
d_gene: .
j_gene: TRBJ2-6
abundance: .
CDR3nt: TGTGCCAGCAGTTTCGGTGGTGGGGCCAACGTCCTGACTTTC
CDR3aa: CASSFGGGANVLTF

v_gene: TRBV4-2
d_gene: TRBD2
j_gene: TRBJ2-3
abundance: .
CDR3nt: TGTGCCAGCAGCCAAGATGGGGGAGGGACTAACACAGATACGCAGTATTTT
CDR3aa: CASSQDGGGTNTDTQYF

v_gene: TRBV7-9
d_gene: .
j_gene: TRBJ1-1
abundance: few
CDR3nt: TGTGCCAGCAGTACCCTAAACTATCAGAACACTGAAGCTTTCTTT
CDR3aa: CASSTLNYQNTEAFF